The 26 T cell receptor beta chains given below trace back to one sample, sequenced in a study of cytomegalovirus exposure and HLA in healthy donors (dated by TCRdb to about 2017). Library creation used the immunoSEQ multiplex PCR assay. For the multiplex PCR, a mixture combining 60 forward primers for TCR Vbeta segments and 13 reverse primers for TCR Jbeta segments was used. Drawn from immuneACCESS, this table holds only the in-frame rearrangements with V and J called that TCRdb kept. Clones are partly lost; checked studies trace under half to an unresolved V gene and leave the rest unexplained. This sample has 150,000 to 250,000 clones in its table, and 82% of those were observed once. The ten largest clones capture around 0.1% of the sample. Sequenced input: PBMCs. These receptors were collected from a boy aged 2 to 10 in good health and CMV-seronegative.

This chain links TRBV6-1 with TRBJ1-1; D unclear. V shed 1 base and J shed 4 bases, with 10 bases lying between them. This CDR3 is 14 amino acids long. Germline V CDR1 and CDR2: MNHNS, SASEGT. CDR3 nucleotide sequence: TGTGCCAGCAGTGAAGAGGTTGGAGGCACTGAAGCTTTCTTT. Translated: CASSEEVGGTEAFF.

This clone came up a few times. The rearrangement joins TRBV2 to TRBJ2-7; D call uncertain. Germline CDR1 is SNHLY and CDR2 is FYNNEI. There are 12 residues in the CDR3. Trimming shortened V by 6 bases and J by 6 bases, and 12 bases separated the two germline ends. The CDR3 nucleotides read TGTGCCAGCAGGAGGAGTTTGTCCGAGCAGTACTTC. It translates to CASRRSLSEQYF.

V is TRBV7-9 and J is TRBJ1-6, with D possibly matching TRBD1 (5 bases). CDR1 is SEHNR, CDR2 FQNEAQ, per germline (reference sequence). With 4 bases removed from V and 6 bases from J, the gap between germline ends came to 16 bases. The CDR3 is 16 residues long. The CDR3 DNA follows: TGTGCCAGCAGCTCCCGACAGCCGCAGTTTAATTCACCCCTCCACTTT. Amino acid sequence: CASSSRQPQFNSPLHF.

The rearrangement joins TRBV10-2 to TRBJ2-3; 10 nucleotides align to TRBD2. Looked up from germline, CDR1 is WSHSY and CDR2 is SAAADI. J gave up 2 bases and V 6 bases, and 8 bases lay outside the gene matches. The CDR3 loop spans 16 amino acids. CDR3 sequence reads: CASRTTSGADTDTQYF. The CDR3 region has the DNA TGCGCCAGCAGGACAACTAGCGGGGCTGACACAGATACGCAGTATTTT.

The chain links TRBV7-9 to TRBJ1-5; 8 bases map to TRBD1. This CDR3 has 15 residues. Per the germline V gene, CDR1 is SEHNR and CDR2 is FQNEAQ (reference sequence). J was trimmed by 4 bases and V by 5 bases; bases with no gene match: 7. In nucleotides, the CDR3 is TGTGCCAGCAGCCCACCGGGACAGGAAAATCAGCCCCAGCATTTT. It yields the protein CASSPPGQENQPQHF.

The rearrangement uses TRBV7-9 and TRBJ2-1; the D gene is possibly TRBD2 (6 bases). Germline V gene lookup returns CDR1 SEHNR and CDR2 FQNEAQ (reference sequence). V was pared by 1 base and J by 6 bases, with 13 bases between. CDR3 length: 15 residues. In DNA, the CDR3 is TGTGCCAGCAGCTTAGATGGCGGGGTTGGCAATGAGCAGTTCTTC. It codes for CASSLDGGVGNEQFF.

The rearrangement links TRBV10-3 to TRBJ2-7; 11 positions match TRBD2. Losses at the gene ends were 6 bases for V and 3 bases for J; bases not matched to a gene: 4. CDR1 ENHRY and CDR2 SYGVKD come from the germline V gene. This CDR3 contains 14 residues. Here the CDR3 reads CAIRPGTSGYEQYF. The DNA for the CDR3 is TGTGCCATCAGGCCCGGGACTAGCGGCTACGAGCAGTACTTC.

This clone is a singleton in its sample. The chain joins TRBV5-1 to TRBJ2-5; TRBD2 agrees at 8 bases. Germline CDR1 reads SGHRS; CDR2 reads YFSETQ. The CDR3 extends over 15 amino acids. V gave up 0 bases and J gave up 1 base; unmatched junction bases: 2. In DNA, the CDR3 is TGCGCCAGCAGCTTGGCGGGGGGGCCCCAAGAGACCCAGTACTTC. This translates into CASSLAGGPQETQYF.

The chain links TRBV11-2 to TRBJ2-2; no reliable D call. Trimming pared 4 bases from V and 4 bases from J, leaving 10 bases between. The CDR3 has 14 residues. Per the germline V gene, CDR1 is SGHAT and CDR2 is FQNNGV. In nucleotides, the CDR3 is TGTGCCAGCAGCTCACTAAGAGGCACCGGGGAGCTGTTTTTT. This gives the protein CASSSLRGTGELFF. Based on the CDR3 plus reference TRBV11-2 and TRBJ2-2, the full variable domain is EAGVAQSPRYKIIEKRQSVAFWCNPISGHATLYWYQQILGQGPKLLIQFQNNGVVDDSQLPKDRFSAERLKGVDSTLKIQPAKLEDSAVYLCASSSLRGTGELFFGEGSRLTVL.

V usage is TRBV7-9 and J usage is TRBJ2-7; 8 bases are a match to TRBD1. V gave up 5 bases and J gave up 0 bases; unmatched junction bases: 6. The CDR3 covers 15 residues. Germline values: CDR1 SEHNR, CDR2 FQNEAQ (reference sequence). This chain's CDR3 is CASSPPGTGSYEQYF. Written as DNA, the CDR3 is TGTGCCAGCAGCCCCCCCGGGACAGGCTCCTACGAGCAGTACTTC.

The chain is built from TRBV7-9 and TRBJ2-3, with D possibly matching TRBD2 (6 bases). Trimming pared 5 bases from V and 8 bases from J, leaving 20 bases between. This CDR3 region has 15 residues. Per the germline V gene, CDR1 is SEHNR and CDR2 is FQNEAQ (reference sequence). CDR3 bases: TGTGCCAGCAGCCGTATCCGAGGAGGGTCTGGTACGCAGTATTTT. Encoded protein: CASSRIRGGSGTQYF.

This chain uses TRBV6-1 with TRBJ2-7, with 7 nucleotides matching TRBD1. Germline V gene lookup returns CDR1 MNHNS and CDR2 SASEGT. With 6 bases clipped from V and 2 bases from J, the junction kept 7 bases outside the gene matches. This CDR3 is 14 amino acids long. In DNA form, the CDR3 reads TGTGCCAGCAGCTTACCGGGACAGCCCTACGAGCAGTACTTC. Protein: CASSLPGQPYEQYF.

The CDR3 sequence is CASSVGAGSLNEKLFF. The CDR3 nucleotides read TGTGCCAGCAGCGTAGGAGCCGGGTCGCTAAATGAAAAACTGTTTTTT. The gene calls are TRBV9 and TRBJ1-4; D gene uncertain. Trimming stripped 0 bases from V and 5 bases from J, with 14 bases between. The CDR3 is 16 residues long. Germline CDR1 reads SGDLS; CDR2 reads YYNGEE.

The chain employs TRBV9 and TRBJ1-3; TRBD1 is a possible D gene (6 bases). Germline-derived CDR1 and CDR2 are SGDLS and YYNGEE. V was cut by 0 bases and J by 4 bases, with 11 bases left in between. CDR3 length equals 15 residues. The CDR3 is CASSVAPGVGNTIYF. In nucleotides, the CDR3 is TGTGCCAGCAGCGTAGCTCCAGGGGTGGGAAACACCATATATTTT.

This chain joins TRBV19 and TRBJ2-3; TRBD2 might be the D (6 bases). The length of the CDR3 is 13 residues. Germline CDR1 LNHDA, CDR2 SQIVND (reference sequence). V dropped 5 bases and J dropped 4 bases, with 10 bases sitting between them. CDR3 nucleotide sequence: TGTGCCAGTAGTCCACGACTAGCAGATACGCAGTATTTT. This gives the protein CASSPRLADTQYF.

The genes are TRBV5-1 and TRBJ2-3; TRBD1 might be the D (6 bases). The CDR3 covers 14 residues. CDR1 and CDR2 (germline): SGHRS, YFSETQ. Trimming pared 0 bases from V and 5 bases from J, leaving 10 bases between. In DNA, the CDR3 is TGCGCCAGCAGCTTGGGGGGGCTTGGAGATACGCAGTATTTT. Translation gives CASSLGGLGDTQYF. The variable domain in full, with the rest retrieved from reference TRBV5-1 and TRBJ2-3, is KAGVTQTPRYLIKTRGQQVTLSCSPISGHRSVSWYQQTPGQGLQFLFEYFSETQRNKGNFPGRFSGRQFSNSRSEMNVSTLELGDSALYLCASSLGGLGDTQYFGPGTRLTVL.

V gene TRBV7-6 combines with J gene TRBJ1-1, with D unclear. The CDR3 spans 13 residues. V was clipped by 4 bases and J by 4 bases, with 10 bases between them. Germline CDR1 reads SGHVS; CDR2 reads FNYEAQ. The CDR3 nucleotides are TGTGCCAGCAGCTCGTCGATCGGCACTGAAGCTTTCTTT. It yields the protein CASSSSIGTEAFF.

In nucleotides, the CDR3 is TGCGCCAGCAGCTTCCCTGCTAGCCGCCCAAACGACAATGAGCAGTTCTTC. Amino acids: CASSFPASRPNDNEQFF. The V and J genes are TRBV5-1 and TRBJ2-1; TRBD2 is a possible D gene (5 bases). Germline assignment: CDR1 SGHRS and CDR2 YFSETQ. Trimming shortened V by 2 bases and J by 5 bases, and 20 bases separated the two germline ends. The CDR3 contains 17 residues.

The chain uses TRBV5-4 and TRBJ2-4; TRBD1 matches at 9 bases. V was pared by 4 bases and J by 2 bases, with 10 bases of the junction left unmatched. Germline V CDR1 and CDR2: SGHNT, YYREEE (reference sequence). The CDR3 has 17 residues. The CDR3, as DNA: TGTGCCAGCAGCGCTTTACCGGGACAGGGTTCCAAAAACATTCAGTACTTC. Amino acid sequence: CASSALPGQGSKNIQYF.

The rearrangement links TRBV5-4 to TRBJ2-5; TRBD2 matches 7 bases. This CDR3 contains 15 residues. Trimming at V came to 7 bases and at J to 2 bases, leaving 11 bases not matched to a gene. Germline V gives CDR1 SGHNT, CDR2 YYREEE (reference sequence). In DNA form, the CDR3 reads TGTGCCAGCGCCGCAAGTGGGGGGGAACAAGAGACCCAGTACTTC. It specifies CASAASGGEQETQYF.

The rearrangement uses TRBV6-5 and TRBJ1-6; D is undetermined. V shed 5 bases and J shed 5 bases, with 10 bases lying between them. This CDR3 region has 14 residues. The V gene's germline CDR1 is MNHEY and CDR2 SVGAGI. As DNA, the CDR3 is TGTGCCAGCAGTCCCCACGGGAATAATTCACCCCTCCACTTT. Its protein is CASSPHGNNSPLHF.

This clone turned up a few times. The chain has TRBV9 and TRBJ1-1, with D possibly matching TRBD1 (6 bases). The germline gives CDR1 SGDLS, CDR2 YYNGEE. V gave up 4 bases and J gave up 1 base, with 8 bases separating them. The CDR3 sequence is 13 residues long. CDR3 region: CASSWGPNTEAFF. CDR3 bases: TGTGCCAGCAGCTGGGGGCCGAACACTGAAGCTTTCTTT.

The rearrangement joins TRBV7-9 to TRBJ2-7, with 9 nucleotides matching TRBD1. Germline trimming cut 5 bases from V and 4 bases from J; bases unmatched to any gene: 15. Germline V CDR1 and CDR2: SEHNR, FQNEAQ (reference sequence). The CDR3 has 17 residues. The CDR3 nucleotides read TGTGCCAGCAGCAATACAATTACAGGGGGCGTCGAATACGAGCAGTACTTC. Residues: CASSNTITGGVEYEQYF.

The genes are TRBV6-1 and TRBJ1-2; 7 bases are a match to TRBD1. The germline V gene has CDR1 MNHNS and CDR2 SASEGT. V lost 6 bases, J lost 0 bases, and 7 bases stayed unmatched. This CDR3 is built from 15 residues. CDR3 coding DNA: TGTGCCAGCAGACCACCCGGGACAGCTAACTATGGCTACACCTTC. This gives the protein CASRPPGTANYGYTF.

With regard to this clone: One end of the junction varies from germline; a read error may be responsible. The sample carries other DNA sequences with the same CDR3. This rearrangement joins TRBV5-1 to TRBJ1-6, with D maybe TRBD1 (5 bases). The germline V gene encodes CDR1 SGHRS and CDR2 YFSETQ. The CDR3 is made up of 16 amino acids. In DNA form, the CDR3 reads TGTGCCAGCAGCTTGTTGGGCTGGGGCCCCAATTCACCCCTCCACTTT. This codes for CASSLLGWGPNSPLHF. Complete variable domain (other parts from reference TRBV5-1 and TRBJ1-6): KAGVTQTPRYLIKTRGQQVTLSCSPISGHRSVSWYQQTPGQGLQFLFEYFSETQRNKGNFPGRFSGRQFSNSRSEMNVSTLELGDSALYLCASSLLGWGPNSPLHFGNGTRLTVT.

This sequence joins TRBV30 and TRBJ1-1, with 8 bases aligning to TRBD1. The V gene end was trimmed by 0 bases and the J gene end by 5 bases; junction bases not matched to a gene: 8. This CDR3 has 15 amino acids. Germline V CDR1 and CDR2: GTSNPN, SVGIG (reference sequence). CDR3 in DNA: TGTGCCTGGAGTGTACAGGGGGTTCTGAGGACTGAAGCTTTCTTT. The encoded protein is CAWSVQGVLRTEAFF.